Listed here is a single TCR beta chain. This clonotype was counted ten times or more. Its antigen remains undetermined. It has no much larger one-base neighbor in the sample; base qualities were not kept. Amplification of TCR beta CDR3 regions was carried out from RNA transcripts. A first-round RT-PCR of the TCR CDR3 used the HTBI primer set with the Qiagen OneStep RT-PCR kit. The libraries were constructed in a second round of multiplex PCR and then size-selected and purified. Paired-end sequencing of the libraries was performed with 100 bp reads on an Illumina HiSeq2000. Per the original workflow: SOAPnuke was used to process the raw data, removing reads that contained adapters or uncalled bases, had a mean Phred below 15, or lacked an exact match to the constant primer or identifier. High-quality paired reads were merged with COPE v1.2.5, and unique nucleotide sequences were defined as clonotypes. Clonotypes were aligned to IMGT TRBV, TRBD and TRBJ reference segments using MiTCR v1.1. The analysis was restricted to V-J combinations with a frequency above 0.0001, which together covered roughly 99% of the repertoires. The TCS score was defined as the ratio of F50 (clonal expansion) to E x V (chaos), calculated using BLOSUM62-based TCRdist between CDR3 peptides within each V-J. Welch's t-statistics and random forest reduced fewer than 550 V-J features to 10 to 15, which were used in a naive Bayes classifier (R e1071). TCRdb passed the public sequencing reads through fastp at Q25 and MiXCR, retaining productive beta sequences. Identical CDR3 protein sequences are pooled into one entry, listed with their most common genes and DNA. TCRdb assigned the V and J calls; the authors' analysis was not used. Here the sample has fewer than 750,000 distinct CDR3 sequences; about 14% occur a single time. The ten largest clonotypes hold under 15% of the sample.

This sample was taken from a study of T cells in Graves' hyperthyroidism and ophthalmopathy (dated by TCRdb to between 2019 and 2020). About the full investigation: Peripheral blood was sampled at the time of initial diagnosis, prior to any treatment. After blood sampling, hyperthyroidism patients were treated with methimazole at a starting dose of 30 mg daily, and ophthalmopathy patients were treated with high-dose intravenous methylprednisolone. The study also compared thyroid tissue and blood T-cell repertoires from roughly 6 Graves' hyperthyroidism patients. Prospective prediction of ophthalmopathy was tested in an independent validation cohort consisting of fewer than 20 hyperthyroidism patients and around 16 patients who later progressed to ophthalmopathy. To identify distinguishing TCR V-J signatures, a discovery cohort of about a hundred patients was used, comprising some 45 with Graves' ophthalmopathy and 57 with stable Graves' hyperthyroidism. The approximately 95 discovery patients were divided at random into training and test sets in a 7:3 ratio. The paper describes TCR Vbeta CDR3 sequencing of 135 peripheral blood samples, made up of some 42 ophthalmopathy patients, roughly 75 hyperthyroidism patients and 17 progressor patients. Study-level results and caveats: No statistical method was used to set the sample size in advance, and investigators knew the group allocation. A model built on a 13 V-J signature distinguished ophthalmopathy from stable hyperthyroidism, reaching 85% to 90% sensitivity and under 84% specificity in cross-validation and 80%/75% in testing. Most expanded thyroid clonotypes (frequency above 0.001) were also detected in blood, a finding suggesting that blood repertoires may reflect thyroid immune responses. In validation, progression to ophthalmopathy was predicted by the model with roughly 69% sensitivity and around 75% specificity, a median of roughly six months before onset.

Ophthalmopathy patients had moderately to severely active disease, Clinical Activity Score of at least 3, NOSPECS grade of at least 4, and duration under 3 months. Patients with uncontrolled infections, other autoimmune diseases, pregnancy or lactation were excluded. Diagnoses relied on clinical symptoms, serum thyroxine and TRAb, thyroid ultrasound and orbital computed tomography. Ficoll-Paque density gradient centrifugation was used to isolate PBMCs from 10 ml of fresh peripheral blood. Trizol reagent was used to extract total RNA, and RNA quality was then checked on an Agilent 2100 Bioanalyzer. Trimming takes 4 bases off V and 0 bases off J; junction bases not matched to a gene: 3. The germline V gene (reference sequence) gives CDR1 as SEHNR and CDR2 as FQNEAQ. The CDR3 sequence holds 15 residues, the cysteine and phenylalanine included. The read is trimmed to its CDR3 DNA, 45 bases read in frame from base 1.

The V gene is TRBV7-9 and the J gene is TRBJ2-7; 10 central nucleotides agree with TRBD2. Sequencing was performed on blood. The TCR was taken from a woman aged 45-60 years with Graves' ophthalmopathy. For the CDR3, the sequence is CASSSRLAGSYEQYF. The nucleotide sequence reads TGTGCCAGCAGCTCCCGACTAGCGGGCTCCTACGAGCAGTACTTC. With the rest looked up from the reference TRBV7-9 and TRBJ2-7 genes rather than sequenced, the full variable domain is DTGVSQNPRHKITKRGQNVTFRCDPISEHNRLYWYRQTLGQGPEFLTYFQNEAQLEKSRLLSDRFSAERPKGSFSTLEIQRTEQGDSAMYLCASSSRLAGSYEQYFGPGTRLTVT.